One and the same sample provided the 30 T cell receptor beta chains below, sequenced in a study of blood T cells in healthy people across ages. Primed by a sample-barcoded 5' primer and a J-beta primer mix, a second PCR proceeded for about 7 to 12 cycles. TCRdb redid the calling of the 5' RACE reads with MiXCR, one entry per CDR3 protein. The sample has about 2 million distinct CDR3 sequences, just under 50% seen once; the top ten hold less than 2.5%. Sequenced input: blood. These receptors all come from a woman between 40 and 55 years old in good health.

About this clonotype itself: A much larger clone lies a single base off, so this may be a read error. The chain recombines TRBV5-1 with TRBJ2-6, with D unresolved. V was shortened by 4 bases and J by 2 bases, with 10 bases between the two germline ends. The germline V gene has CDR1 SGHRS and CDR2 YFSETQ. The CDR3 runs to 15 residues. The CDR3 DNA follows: TGCGCCAGCAGCATAGGAGATGCTGGGGCCAACGTCCTGACTTTC. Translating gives CASSIGDAGANVLTF.

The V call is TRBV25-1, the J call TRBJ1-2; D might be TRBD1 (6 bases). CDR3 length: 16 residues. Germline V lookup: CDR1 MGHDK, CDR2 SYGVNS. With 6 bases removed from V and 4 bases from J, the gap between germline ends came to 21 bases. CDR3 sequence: CASSPSPTGFGYGYTF. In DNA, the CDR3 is TGTGCCAGCAGCCCCAGCCCGACAGGCTTTGGCTATGGCTACACCTTC.

CDR3 residues: CASSPLHHSGANVLTF. The CDR3, as DNA: TGTGCCAGCAGCCCATTACATCATTCTGGGGCCAACGTCCTGACTTTC. The genes are TRBV3-1 and TRBJ2-6; D is unresolved. Germline loops: CDR1 LGHDT, CDR2 YNNKEL (reference sequence). The CDR3 totals 16 residues. V gave up 4 bases and J gave up 1 base, with 11 bases separating them. The whole variable domain, remainder taken from reference TRBV3-1 and TRBJ2-6, is DTAVSQTPKYLVTQMGNDKSIKCEQNLGHDTMYWYKQDSKKFLKIMFSYNNKELIINETVPNRFSPKSPDKAHLNLHINSLELGDSAVYFCASSPLHHSGANVLTFGAGSRLTVL.

CDR3 nucleotides: TGTGCCAGCAGTTCTGCGACAGGTTTTTGGACCCAGTACTTC. Translating it yields CASSSATGFWTQYF. The rearrangement links TRBV6-2 or TRBV6-3 to TRBJ2-5; D is possibly TRBD1 (6 bases). This CDR3 contains 14 residues. Trimming cost V 4 bases and J 7 bases, with 16 bases left between them. CDR1 is MNHEY, CDR2 SVGEGT, per germline.

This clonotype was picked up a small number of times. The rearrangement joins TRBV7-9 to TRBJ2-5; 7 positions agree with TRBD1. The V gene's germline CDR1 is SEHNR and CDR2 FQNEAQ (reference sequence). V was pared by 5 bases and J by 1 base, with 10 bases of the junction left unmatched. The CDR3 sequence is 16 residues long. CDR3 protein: CASSPFDRAPQETQYF. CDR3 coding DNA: TGTGCCAGCAGCCCATTCGACAGGGCTCCCCAAGAGACCCAGTACTTC.

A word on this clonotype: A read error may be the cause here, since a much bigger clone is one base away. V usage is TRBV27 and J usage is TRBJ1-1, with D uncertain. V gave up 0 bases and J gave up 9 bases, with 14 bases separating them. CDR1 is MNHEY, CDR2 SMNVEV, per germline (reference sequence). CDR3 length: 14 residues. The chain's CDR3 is CASSLSTSFPKAFF. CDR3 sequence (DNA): TGTGCCAGCAGTTTATCGACATCGTTCCCAAAAGCTTTCTTT.

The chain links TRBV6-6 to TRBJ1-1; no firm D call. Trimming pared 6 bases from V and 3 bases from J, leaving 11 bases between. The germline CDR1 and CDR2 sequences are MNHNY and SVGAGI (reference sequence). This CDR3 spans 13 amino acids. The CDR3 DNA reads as TGTGCCAGCAGAAGACCTCAGGACACTGAAGCTTTCTTT. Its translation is CASRRPQDTEAFF.

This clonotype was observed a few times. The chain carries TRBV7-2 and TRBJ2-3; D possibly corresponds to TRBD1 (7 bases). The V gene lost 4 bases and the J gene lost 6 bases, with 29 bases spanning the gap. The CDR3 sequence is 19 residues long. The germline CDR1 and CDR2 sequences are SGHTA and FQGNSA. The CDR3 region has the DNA TGTGCCAGCAGCTGGGCCCGGAGGGGGCCGGGGGTTTCGTTTGATACGCAGTATTTT. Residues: CASSWARRGPGVSFDTQYF.

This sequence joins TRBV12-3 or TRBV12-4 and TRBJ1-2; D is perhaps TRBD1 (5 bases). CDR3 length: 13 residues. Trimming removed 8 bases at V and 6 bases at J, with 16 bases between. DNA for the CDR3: TGTGCCAGCGCAAAAACGGGAGGGGATGGCTACACCTTC. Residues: CASAKTGGDGYTF.

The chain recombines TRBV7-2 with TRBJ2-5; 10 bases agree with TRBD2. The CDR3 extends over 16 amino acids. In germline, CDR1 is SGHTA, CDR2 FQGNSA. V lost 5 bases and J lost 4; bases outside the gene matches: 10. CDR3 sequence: CASSPPGLAYSETQYF. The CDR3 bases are TGTGCCAGCAGCCCCCCGGGACTAGCGTACTCAGAGACCCAGTACTTC.

The CDR3 nucleotides are TGTGCCAGCAGCTTCGGGGACAGTGGGAGCTCCTATAATTCACCCCTCCACTTT. It is translated as CASSFGDSGSSYNSPLHF. J is TRBJ1-6 and V is TRBV5-6; 7 nucleotides match TRBD1. V shed 2 bases and J 0 bases; nucleotides not matched to a gene: 8. This CDR3 contains 18 residues. Germline loops: CDR1 SGHDT, CDR2 YYEEEE.

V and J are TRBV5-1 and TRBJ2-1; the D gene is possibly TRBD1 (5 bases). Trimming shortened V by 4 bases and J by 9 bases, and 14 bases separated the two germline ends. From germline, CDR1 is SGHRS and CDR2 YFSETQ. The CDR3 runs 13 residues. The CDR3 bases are TGCGCCAGCAGCGTGCAGGGTAACAGTGAGCAGTTCTTC. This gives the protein CASSVQGNSEQFF.

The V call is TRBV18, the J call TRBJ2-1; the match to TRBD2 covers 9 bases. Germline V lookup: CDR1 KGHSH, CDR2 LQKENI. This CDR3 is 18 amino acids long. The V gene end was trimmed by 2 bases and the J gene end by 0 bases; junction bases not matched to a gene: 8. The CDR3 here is CASSPMRGGPPSYNEQFF. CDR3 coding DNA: TGTGCCAGCTCACCAATGCGGGGGGGCCCGCCCTCCTACAATGAGCAGTTCTTC.

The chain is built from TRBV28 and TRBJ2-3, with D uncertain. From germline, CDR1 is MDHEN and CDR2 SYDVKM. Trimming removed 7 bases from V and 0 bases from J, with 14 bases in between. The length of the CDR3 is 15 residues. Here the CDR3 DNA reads TGTGCCAGCAACCCGACGACACCTAGCACAGATACGCAGTATTTT. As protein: CASNPTTPSTDTQYF.

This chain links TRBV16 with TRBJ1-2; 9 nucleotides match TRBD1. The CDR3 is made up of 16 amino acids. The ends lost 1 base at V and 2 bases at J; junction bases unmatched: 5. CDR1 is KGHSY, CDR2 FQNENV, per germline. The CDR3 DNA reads TGTGCCAGCAGCCAATTACGGGGACAGGGAAACTATGGCTACACCTTC. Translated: CASSQLRGQGNYGYTF.

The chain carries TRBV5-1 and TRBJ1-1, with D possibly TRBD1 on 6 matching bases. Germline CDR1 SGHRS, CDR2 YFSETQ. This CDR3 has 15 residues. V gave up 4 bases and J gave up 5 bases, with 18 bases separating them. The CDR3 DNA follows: TGCGCCAGCAGCATAGATAACAGGGAGGTGACTGAAGCTTTCTTT. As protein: CASSIDNREVTEAFF.

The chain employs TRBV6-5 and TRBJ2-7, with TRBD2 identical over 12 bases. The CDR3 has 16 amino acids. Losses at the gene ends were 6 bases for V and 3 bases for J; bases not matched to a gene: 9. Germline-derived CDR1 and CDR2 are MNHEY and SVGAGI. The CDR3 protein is CASSSSRTSGNYEQYF. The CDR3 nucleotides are TGTGCCAGCAGCTCCTCTAGGACTAGCGGGAACTACGAGCAGTACTTC.

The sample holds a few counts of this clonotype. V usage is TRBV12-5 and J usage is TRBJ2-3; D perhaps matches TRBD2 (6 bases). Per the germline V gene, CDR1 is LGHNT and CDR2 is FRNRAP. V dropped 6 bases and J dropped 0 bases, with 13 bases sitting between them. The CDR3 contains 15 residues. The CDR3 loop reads CASGLQAGSTDTQYF. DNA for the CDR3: TGTGCTAGTGGCCTCCAAGCGGGTAGCACAGATACGCAGTATTTT.

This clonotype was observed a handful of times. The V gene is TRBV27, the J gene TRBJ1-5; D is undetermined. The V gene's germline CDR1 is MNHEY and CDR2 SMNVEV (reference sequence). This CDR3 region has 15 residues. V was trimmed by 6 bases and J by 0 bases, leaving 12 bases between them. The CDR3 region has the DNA TGTGCCAGCAGCCTGTGGACGGATAGCAATCAGCCCCAGCATTTT. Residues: CASSLWTDSNQPQHF.

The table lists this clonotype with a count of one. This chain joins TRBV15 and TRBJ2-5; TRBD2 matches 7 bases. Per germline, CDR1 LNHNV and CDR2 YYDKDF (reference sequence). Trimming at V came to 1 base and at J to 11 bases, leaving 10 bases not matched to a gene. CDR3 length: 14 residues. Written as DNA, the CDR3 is TGTGCCACCAGCAGAGTAATGACGGCGGGGGAGCAGTACTTC. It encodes CATSRVMTAGEQYF.

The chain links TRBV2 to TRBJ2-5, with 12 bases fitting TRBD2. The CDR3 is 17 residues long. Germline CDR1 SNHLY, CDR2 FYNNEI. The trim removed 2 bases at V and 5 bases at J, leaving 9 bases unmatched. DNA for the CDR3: TGTGCCAGCAGTGAATGGACTAGCGGGGTTCTTTGGGAGACCCAGTACTTC. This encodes CASSEWTSGVLWETQYF.

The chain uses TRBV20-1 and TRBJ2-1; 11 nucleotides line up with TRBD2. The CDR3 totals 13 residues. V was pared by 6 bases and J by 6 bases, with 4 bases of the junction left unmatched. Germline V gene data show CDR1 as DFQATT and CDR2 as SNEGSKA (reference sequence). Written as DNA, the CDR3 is TGCAGTGCGGCTAGCGGGGGGCGCAATGAGCAGTTCTTC. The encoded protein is CSAASGGRNEQFF.

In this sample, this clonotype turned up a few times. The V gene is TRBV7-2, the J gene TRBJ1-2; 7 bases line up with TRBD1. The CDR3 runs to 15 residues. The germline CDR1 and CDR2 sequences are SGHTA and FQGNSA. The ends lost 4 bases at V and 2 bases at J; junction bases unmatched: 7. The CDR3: CASSSQGGVNYGYTF. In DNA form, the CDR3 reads TGTGCCAGCAGCTCCCAGGGGGGCGTAAACTATGGCTACACCTTC.

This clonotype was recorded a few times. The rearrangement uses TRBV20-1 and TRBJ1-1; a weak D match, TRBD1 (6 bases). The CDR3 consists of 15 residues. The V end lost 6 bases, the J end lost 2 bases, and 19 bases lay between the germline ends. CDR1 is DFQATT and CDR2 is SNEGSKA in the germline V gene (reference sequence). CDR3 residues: CSALRMGAGNTEAFF. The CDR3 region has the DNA TGCAGTGCGTTAAGAATGGGGGCGGGAAACACTGAAGCTTTCTTT.

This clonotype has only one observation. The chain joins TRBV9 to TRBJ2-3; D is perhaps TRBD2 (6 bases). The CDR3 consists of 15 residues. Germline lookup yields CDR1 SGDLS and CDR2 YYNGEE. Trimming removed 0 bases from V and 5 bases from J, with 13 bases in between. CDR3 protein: CASSVESLAIDTQYF. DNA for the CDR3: TGTGCCAGCAGCGTAGAGTCACTAGCTATAGATACGCAGTATTTT.

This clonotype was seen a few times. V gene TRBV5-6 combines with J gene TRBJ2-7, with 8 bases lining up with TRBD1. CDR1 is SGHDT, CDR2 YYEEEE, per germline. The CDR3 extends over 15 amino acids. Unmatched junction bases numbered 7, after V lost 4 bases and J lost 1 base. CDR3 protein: CASSADRDGSYEQYF. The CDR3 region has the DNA TGTGCCAGCAGCGCGGACAGGGATGGATCCTACGAGCAGTACTTC.

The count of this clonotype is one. The CDR3 bases are TGTGCCAGCAGAGCCGGGCCTTCGCCGAGGGGCGGAAACACCGGGGAGCTGTTTTTT. It specifies CASRAGPSPRGGNTGELFF. The chain couples TRBV6-1 to TRBJ2-2; TRBD1 or TRBD2 may be the D gene (5 bases each). Trimming shortened V by 6 bases and J by 2 bases, and 25 bases separated the two germline ends. The CDR3 sequence is 19 residues long. Germline loops: CDR1 MNHNS, CDR2 SASEGT.

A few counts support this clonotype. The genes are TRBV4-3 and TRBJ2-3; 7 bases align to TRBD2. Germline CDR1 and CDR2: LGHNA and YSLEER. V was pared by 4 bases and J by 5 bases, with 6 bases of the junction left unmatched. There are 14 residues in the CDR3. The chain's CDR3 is CASSPSTGGDTQYF. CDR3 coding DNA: TGCGCCAGCAGCCCGAGCACGGGAGGAGATACGCAGTATTTT.

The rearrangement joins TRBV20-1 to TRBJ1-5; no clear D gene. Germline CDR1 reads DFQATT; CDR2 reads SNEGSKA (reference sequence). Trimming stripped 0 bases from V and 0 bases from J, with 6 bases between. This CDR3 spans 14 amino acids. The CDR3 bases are TGCAGTGCTAGAGATCTGCGTAGCAATCAGCCCCAGCATTTT. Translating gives CSARDLRSNQPQHF.

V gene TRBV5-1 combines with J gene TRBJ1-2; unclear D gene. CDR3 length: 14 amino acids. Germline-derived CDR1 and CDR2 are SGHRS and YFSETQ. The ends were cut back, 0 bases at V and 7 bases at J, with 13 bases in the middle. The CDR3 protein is CASSLAVAGTGYTF. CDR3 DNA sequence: TGCGCCAGCAGCTTGGCCGTGGCAGGAACTGGCTACACCTTC.